This entry lists 24 T cell receptor beta chains sequenced from one sample in a study of blood T cell repertoires in COVID-19 (dated by TCRdb to the early 2020s). Library method: the immunoSEQ multiplex PCR assay. TCRdb's version of the immuneACCESS table is confined to in-frame rearrangements and falls short of the full clone set. An unresolved V gene accounts for under half of the shortfall where checked; the remainder is of unknown origin. The sample table shows approximately 240,000 clones, and nearly 85% are seen once. The ten largest clones add up to more than 5.5% of the sample. Source material: peripheral blood. All receptors come from a human donor in a cohort sampled during active COVID-19.

The chain uses TRBV20-1 and TRBJ2-3; 9 nucleotides align to TRBD2. Losses at the gene ends were 3 bases for V and 4 bases for J; bases not matched to a gene: 8. CDR1 and CDR2 (germline): DFQATT, SNEGSKA (reference sequence). The CDR3 consists of 15 residues. DNA of the CDR3: TGCAGTGCTAGTTCCGCGGGGGGGCTCCCAGATACGCAGTATTTT. It codes for CSASSAGGLPDTQYF.

This chain connects TRBV2 to TRBJ2-1, with D maybe TRBD1 (6 bases). Trimming removed 8 bases at V and 9 bases at J, with 20 bases between. CDR3 length equals 14 residues. CDR1 and CDR2 from the germline V gene are SNHLY and FYNNEI. CDR3 sequence: CASASNTGFGEQFF. CDR3 DNA: TGTGCCAGCGCGTCTAACACAGGGTTCGGTGAGCAGTTCTTC.

This rearrangement joins TRBV10-2 to TRBJ1-2, with unresolved D. This CDR3 spans 15 amino acids. Germline CDR1 WSHSY, CDR2 SAAADI. V shed 8 bases and J shed 1 base, with 17 bases lying between them. The CDR3, as DNA: TGCGCCAGCCTTCCGGCACCGCGACTTAACTATGGCTACACCTTC. Protein sequence: CASLPAPRLNYGYTF.

This clone was seen once. V is TRBV5-1 and J is TRBJ2-6, with a tentative D call TRBD2 (6 bases). The CDR3 totals 16 residues. V was cut by 5 bases and J by 4 bases, with 16 bases left in between. Per the germline V gene, CDR1 is SGHRS and CDR2 is YFSETQ. The CDR3: CASRSTRESGANVLTF. For the CDR3, the DNA is TGCGCCAGCAGATCTACACGGGAGTCCGGGGCCAACGTCCTGACTTTC.

V and J are TRBV6-1 and TRBJ1-2, with TRBD1 matching 7 bases. Germline V gives CDR1 MNHNS, CDR2 SASEGT. CDR3 length: 14 residues. Unmatched junction bases numbered 2, after V lost 2 bases and J lost 2 bases. CDR3 in amino acids: CASSEQTGNYGYTF. CDR3 bases: TGTGCCAGCAGTGAACAGACAGGGAACTATGGCTACACCTTC.

The gene calls are TRBV6-5 and TRBJ2-1, with TRBD1 as a possible D gene (5 bases). There are 13 residues in the CDR3. V shed 4 bases and J shed 10 bases, with 14 bases lying between them. Germline CDR1 and CDR2: MNHEY and SVGAGI. The CDR3 DNA is TGTGCCAGCAGTTTGGCAGGGCTCGTGGAGCAGTTCTTC. Translation gives CASSLAGLVEQFF.

The gene calls are TRBV7-3 and TRBJ2-3; TRBD2 is a possible D gene (5 bases). The CDR3 length is 13 residues. Germline CDR1 is SGHTA and CDR2 is FQGTGA. The ends were cut back, 5 bases at V and 4 bases at J, with 10 bases in the middle. CDR3 sequence reads: CASSLRRSDTQYF. The CDR3 DNA reads as TGTGCCAGCAGCCTACGGAGGTCAGATACGCAGTATTTT.

This sequence joins TRBV7-9 and TRBJ1-1; 7 bases fit TRBD1. The junction had 4 bases not matched to a gene; V was cut back by 5 bases and J by 1 base. The CDR3 has 14 amino acids. From germline, CDR1 is SEHNR and CDR2 FQNEAQ (reference sequence). CDR3 loop: CASSITGANTEAFF. In DNA form, the CDR3 reads TGTGCCAGCAGCATCACAGGGGCGAACACTGAAGCTTTCTTT.

The chain is built from TRBV28 and TRBJ1-1; the D gene is possibly TRBD1 (5 bases). This CDR3 spans 18 amino acids. V was clipped by 3 bases and J by 5 bases, with 25 bases between them. Germline lookup yields CDR1 MDHEN and CDR2 SYDVKM. Here the CDR3 reads CASSFVLRGVGGWTEAFF. As DNA, the CDR3 is TGTGCCAGCAGTTTTGTCTTAAGGGGAGTGGGGGGATGGACTGAAGCTTTCTTT.

This clone was seen only a few times. CDR3 protein: CASSLDSGGARDTQYF. In nucleotides, the CDR3 is TGTGCCAGCAGCTTAGATAGCGGGGGGGCTCGGGATACGCAGTATTTT. The chain is built from TRBV7-2 and TRBJ2-3, with 11 bases aligning to TRBD2. This CDR3 comprises 16 residues. The V gene end was trimmed by 1 base and the J gene end by 6 bases; junction bases not matched to a gene: 6. Germline V lookup: CDR1 SGHTA, CDR2 FQGNSA. Combining the CDR3 with reference TRBV7-2 and TRBJ2-3 gives the whole variable domain GAGVSQSPSNKVTEKGKDVELRCDPISGHTALYWYRQSLGQGLEFLIYFQGNSAPDKSGLPSDRFSAERTGGSVSTLTIQRTQQEDSAVYLCASSLDSGGARDTQYFGPGTRLTVL.

The chain couples TRBV7-9 to TRBJ1-6; possibly TRBD1 for D (6 bases). The CDR3 is made up of 15 amino acids. V shed 6 bases and J shed 7 bases, with 16 bases lying between them. Germline loops: CDR1 SEHNR, CDR2 FQNEAQ (reference sequence). The CDR3 DNA is TGTGCCAGCAGAGACGACAGCAGGGGAAATTCACCCCTCCACTTT. This encodes CASRDDSRGNSPLHF. Using reference TRBV7-9 and TRBJ1-6 for the parts outside the CDR3, the full variable domain is DTGVSQNPRHKITKRGQNVTFRCDPISEHNRLYWYRQTLGQGPEFLTYFQNEAQLEKSRLLSDRFSAERPKGSFSTLEIQRTEQGDSAMYLCASRDDSRGNSPLHFGNGTRLTVT.

This chain uses TRBV5-5 with TRBJ2-3; 7 bases are shared with TRBD1. V dropped 2 bases and J dropped 1; count of bases not matched to a gene: 7. CDR3 length: 16 amino acids. Germline V lookup: CDR1 SGHKS, CDR2 YYEKEE (reference sequence). Here the CDR3 reads CASSLGQVVGTDTQYF. The CDR3 DNA is TGTGCCAGCAGCTTAGGACAGGTGGTGGGCACAGATACGCAGTATTTT.

The chain couples TRBV5-5 to TRBJ2-1; 11 bases are a match to TRBD1. Germline values: CDR1 SGHKS, CDR2 YYEKEE (reference sequence). There are 15 residues in the CDR3. V lost 4 bases to trimming and J lost 6 bases; unmatched junction nucleotides: 6. The CDR3 loop reads CASSPGTGGINEQFF. CDR3 DNA: TGTGCCAGCAGCCCAGGGACAGGGGGAATCAATGAGCAGTTCTTC.

J is TRBJ1-5 and V is TRBV19; TRBD1 is a possible D gene (5 bases). There are 14 residues in the CDR3. Trimming cost V 6 bases and J 2 bases, with 11 bases left between them. The germline gives CDR1 LNHDA, CDR2 SQIVND (reference sequence). The CDR3 DNA is TGTGCCAGTAGACTGGACACCGGCAATCAGCCCCAGCATTTT. Translating it yields CASRLDTGNQPQHF.

The chain couples TRBV9 to TRBJ2-4; the D is unclear. There are 15 residues in the CDR3. Trimming shortened V by 0 bases and J by 2 bases, and 9 bases separated the two germline ends. Germline V gives CDR1 SGDLS, CDR2 YYNGEE. The DNA for the CDR3 is TGTGCCAGCAGCGTAGATGCGTCAACCAAAAACATTCAGTACTTC. Translation gives CASSVDASTKNIQYF. Variable domain in full (rest from reference TRBV9 and TRBJ2-4): DSGVTQTPKHLITATGQRVTLRCSPRSGDLSVYWYQQSLDQGLQFLIQYYNGEERAKGNILERFSAQQFPDLHSELNLSSLELGDSALYFCASSVDASTKNIQYFGAGTRLSVL.

This clone was seen just once. This rearrangement joins TRBV7-2 to TRBJ2-7; 8 positions agree with TRBD1. The CDR3 runs to 14 residues. V trimming: 5 bases; J trimming: 1 base; junction bases outside the gene matches: 4. Germline V gene sequence: CDR1 SGHTA, CDR2 FQGNSA. CDR3 bases: TGTGCCAGCAGCGGAGGACAGGGATCCTACGAGCAGTACTTC. The encoded protein is CASSGGQGSYEQYF. The full variable domain, rest sourced from reference TRBV7-2 and TRBJ2-7, is GAGVSQSPSNKVTEKGKDVELRCDPISGHTALYWYRQSLGQGLEFLIYFQGNSAPDKSGLPSDRFSAERTGGSVSTLTIQRTQQEDSAVYLCASSGGQGSYEQYFGPGTRLTVT.

J is TRBJ1-3 and V is TRBV7-9; perhaps TRBD1 as D (5 bases). V gave up 1 base and J gave up 4 bases, with 5 bases separating them. The CDR3 runs 13 residues. Germline assignment: CDR1 SEHNR and CDR2 FQNEAQ (reference sequence). As DNA, the CDR3 is TGTGCCAGCAGCTTAGGACAGGGAAACACCATATATTTT. Amino acid sequence: CASSLGQGNTIYF.

The rearrangement links TRBV5-1 to TRBJ2-7; 8 positions match TRBD1. From germline, CDR1 is SGHRS and CDR2 YFSETQ. The length of the CDR3 is 15 residues. V dropped 3 bases and J dropped 3; count of bases not matched to a gene: 8. The CDR3 is CASSSGTGNIYEQYF. CDR3 nucleotide sequence: TGCGCCAGCAGCTCCGGGACAGGTAATATCTACGAGCAGTACTTC.

The chain combines TRBV28 with TRBJ2-5, with D possibly being TRBD2 (5 bases). Trimming left V 6 bases short and J 2 bases short, with 10 bases between. Germline assignment: CDR1 MDHEN and CDR2 SYDVKM. The CDR3 is 13 amino acids. The CDR3 loop is CASRLTGQETQYF. In DNA, the CDR3 is TGTGCCAGCAGACTTACGGGACAAGAGACCCAGTACTTC.

The chain couples TRBV3-1 (or the pseudogene TRBV3-2) to TRBJ2-7, with 7 bases fitting TRBD2. Germline CDR1 and CDR2: LGHDT and YNNKEL (reference sequence). CDR3 size: 15 residues. Germline trimming cut 4 bases from V and 1 base from J; bases unmatched to any gene: 7. The CDR3 DNA follows: TGTGCCAGCAGCCCTAGCGGTAGTTTATCCTACGAGCAGTACTTC. This codes for CASSPSGSLSYEQYF.

The genes are TRBV27 and TRBJ1-2; 7 bases map to TRBD1. Germline V CDR1 and CDR2: MNHEY, SMNVEV (reference sequence). The CDR3 sequence is 18 residues long. Trimming took 8 bases from V and 1 from J; bases not matched to a gene: 19. CDR3 region: CASHLFGPNRGDNYGYTF. CDR3 in DNA: TGTGCCAGCCATTTATTTGGTCCAAACAGGGGCGATAACTATGGCTACACCTTC.

This clone was observed at least ten times. The J gene is TRBJ2-1, the V gene TRBV6-5; 9 nucleotides align to TRBD2. The CDR3 is made up of 15 amino acids. The V segment lost 4 bases and the J segment 3 bases; nucleotides outside the gene matches: 4. Germline V gene data show CDR1 as MNHEY and CDR2 as SVGAGI. CDR3 protein: CASSLRGGFYNEQFF. The DNA of the CDR3 is TGTGCCAGCAGTTTGCGGGGGGGCTTCTACAATGAGCAGTTCTTC.

The chain joins TRBV28 to TRBJ2-7, with 9 bases identical to TRBD2. The CDR3 is 15 amino acids. Looked up from germline, CDR1 is MDHEN and CDR2 is SYDVKM. Trimming took 5 bases from V and 4 from J; bases not matched to a gene: 9. The CDR3 DNA is TGTGCCAGCAGTCAATCTAGCGGGAACCCTTACGAGCAGTACTTC. As protein: CASSQSSGNPYEQYF.

J is TRBJ2-1 and V is TRBV30, with a possible D match to TRBD2 (5 bases). The CDR3 runs to 15 residues. The V end lost 0 bases, the J end lost 8 bases, and 17 bases lay between the germline ends. Germline CDR1 and CDR2: GTSNPN and SVGIG (reference sequence). The CDR3 loop is CAWSVGRWASYEQFF. CDR3 nucleotides: TGTGCCTGGAGTGTCGGAAGGTGGGCTAGCTATGAGCAGTTCTTC.